This TCR beta chain was recovered during a study of vaccination and CD4 T cells after COVID-19. Treatment specified: roughly 10-day PBMC culture with coronavirus spike peptide pools or control peptides (ViraFEST assay). Every well contained around 2 million PBMCs, which were grown with approximately 9.5 IU/ml IL-2 and 9 to 10 ug/ml peptide pools. As for this clonotype: Antigen specificity is unknown.

An Oncomine TCR Beta short-read assay was used to sequence the DNA from cultured CD4+ T cells. Scientists extracted genomic DNA from CD4+ T cells grown in culture. A single record per CDR3 protein comes from TCRdb applying MiXCR to the PCR reads. In the table there are fewer than 15,000 distinct CDR3 sequences, about two fifths of which are singletons. The clonotype originates from a human donor who had recovered from COVID-19. Source material: CD4+ T cells from blood, cultured in vitro.

CDR3 region: CASSLAGQGPGYTF. CDR3 sequence (DNA): TGTGCCAGCAGCTTAGCCGGCCAGGGCCCCGGCTACACCTTC. The chain combines TRBV7-9 with TRBJ1-2, with a weak D call TRBD1 (5 bases). Germline CDR1 reads SEHNR; CDR2 reads FQNEAQ (reference sequence). The V gene lost 0 bases and the J gene lost 8 bases, with 13 bases spanning the gap. CDR3 length: 14 residues.